This TCR beta chain was recorded in a study of T cell responses to AZD1222 COVID-19 vaccine. Study in general: Some second doses came at about 4 weeks and others at about 12 weeks; these were pooled.

Study results and caveats: Most donors were white British, females outnumbered males, and clonal diversity was possibly underestimated. Every sample of the repertoires postdated the peak T cell response.

Comment on this clone: What it binds is not known.

In germline, CDR1 is MNHEY, CDR2 SMNVEV (reference sequence). The CDR3 covers 13 residues. Trimming stripped 10 bases from V and 3 bases from J, with 15 bases between. Clones were sequenced by immunoSEQ multiplex PCR, and TCRdb holds only the in-frame ones, with some missing. The table lists 120,000 to 150,000 clones, approximately 94% of them singletons. The sequence was obtained from an adult in good health. Sequencing used peripheral blood, obtained on day 0 of AZD1222 vaccination. V gene TRBV27 combines with J gene TRBJ1-1, with D possibly matching TRBD1 (6 bases). Here the CDR3 DNA reads TGTGCCACTGTGGGGGCGGGGGACACTGAAGCTTTCTTT. It yields the protein CATVGAGDTEAFF.